A selection of T cell receptor beta chains follows, all from one sample in a study of persistence of HIV-infected CD4 T cells. TCRdb's table, derived via immunoSEQ multiplex PCR, lists solely in-frame clones and lacks some. The sample holds almost 20,000 clones, 60% to 80% seen once. The antigens for these receptors are not known. This specimen was CD4+ T cells sorted from PBMCs after roughly 18-hour stimulation, taken from a patient who received antiretroviral therapy. These receptors were taken from an adult woman with HIV who was CMV-seropositive. Each CDR3 is given with its conserved first and last residue. A D gene is named only where the DNA matches it firmly. The listing skips clone size in some rows; elsewhere it reads once, few, many or a size class.

>TRBJ2-5|TRBV10-3|NA|NA
CAISESLEASETQYF
TGTGCCATCAGTGAGTCGCTGGAGGCATCCGAGACCCAGTACTTC
>TRBJ2-7|TRBV5-1|few|TRBD1
CASTSGGTGPSYEQYF
TGCGCCAGCACCTCCGGTGGGACAGGGCCCTCCTACGAGCAGTACTTC
>TRBJ1-2|TRBV30|few|NA
CAWKEDRDYGYTF
TGTGCCTGGAAGGAGGACAGAGACTATGGCTACACCTTC
>TRBJ1-5|TRBV3-1/TRBV3-2|few|NA
CASSHRGGNQPQHF
TGTGCCAGCAGCCATCGGGGGGGGAATCAGCCCCAGCATTTT
>TRBJ1-3|TRBV11-2|once|NA
CASSLGYGNTIYF
TGTGCCAGCAGCTTAGGATATGGAAACACCATATATTTT
>TRBJ1-2|TRBV4-1|medium-sized|NA
CASSQIRYGYTF
TGCGCCAGCAGCCAAATCCGCTATGGCTACACCTTC
>TRBJ2-1|TRBV3-1/TRBV3-2|NA|NA
CASSQGQNFNNEQFF
TGTGCCAGCAGCCAAGGCCAGAATTTCAACAATGAGCAGTTCTTC
>TRBJ2-3|TRBV25-1|NA|NA
CASSELARSADTQYF
TGTGCCAGCAGTGAATTGGCCAGGAGCGCAGATACGCAGTATTTT
>TRBJ2-2|TRBV5-1|NA|NA
CASSTPDSGELFF
TGCGCCAGCAGCACCCCCGATTCCGGGGAGCTGTTTTTT
>TRBJ1-1|TRBV19|NA|NA
CASSIRGANTEAFF
TGTGCCAGTAGTATCCGAGGGGCGAACACTGAAGCTTTCTTT
>TRBJ1-1|TRBV5-1|few|NA
CASSLYVGREAFF
TGCGCCAGCAGCTTGTATGTGGGGCGGGAAGCTTTCTTT
>TRBJ2-1|TRBV2|NA|TRBD1
CASRRGQGWNNEQFF
TGTGCCAGCAGACGGGGACAGGGGTGGAACAATGAGCAGTTCTTC
>TRBJ2-3|TRBV24-1|NA|NA
CATSDMATDTQYF
TGTGCCACCAGTGACATGGCCACAGATACGCAGTATTTT
>TRBJ1-5|TRBV6-2/TRBV6-3|NA|TRBD1
CASSSPRQGHQPQHF
TGTGCCAGCAGTTCTCCTAGACAGGGCCATCAGCCCCAGCATTTT
>TRBJ2-3|TRBV5-1|NA|NA
CASRGTGGDQDTQYF
TGCGCCAGCAGGGGGACCGGGGGCGACCAAGATACGCAGTATTTT